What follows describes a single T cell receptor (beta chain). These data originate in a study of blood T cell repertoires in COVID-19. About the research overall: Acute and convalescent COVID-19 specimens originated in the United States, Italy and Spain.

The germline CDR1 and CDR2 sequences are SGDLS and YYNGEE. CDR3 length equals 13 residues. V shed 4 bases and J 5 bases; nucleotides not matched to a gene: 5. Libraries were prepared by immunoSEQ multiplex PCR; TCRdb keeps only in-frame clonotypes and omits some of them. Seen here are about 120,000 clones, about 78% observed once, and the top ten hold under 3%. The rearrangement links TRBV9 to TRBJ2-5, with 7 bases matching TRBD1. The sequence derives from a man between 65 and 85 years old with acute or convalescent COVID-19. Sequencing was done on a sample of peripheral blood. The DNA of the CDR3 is TGTGCCAGCAGCCATGGGACAGCCGAGACCCAGTACTTC. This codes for CASSHGTAETQYF. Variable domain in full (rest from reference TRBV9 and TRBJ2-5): DSGVTQTPKHLITATGQRVTLRCSPRSGDLSVYWYQQSLDQGLQFLIQYYNGEERAKGNILERFSAQQFPDLHSELNLSSLELGDSALYFCASSHGTAETQYFGPGTRLLVL.